This T cell receptor (beta chain) emerged from a study of blood T cell repertoires in COVID-19. Study-level background: Recovered Cohort 3 donors showed two negative PCRs, clearance, or symptom resolution. Whether acute or convalescent, the COVID-19 samples came from the United States, Italy and Spain.

Which cohort a participant joined came from the clinical history participants gave. Clones were read by immunoSEQ multiplex PCR, and TCRdb kept only the in-frame ones, dropping some. This table has roughly 210,000 clones, over 75% appearing once. The CDR3 spans 14 residues. V was clipped by 7 bases and J by 1 base; unmatched bases: 2. Germline CDR1 WSHSY, CDR2 SAAADI. The sample was PBMCs or T cells enriched from blood (not recorded which). This clonotype originated in a young man in a cohort exposed to, infected with or recovered from COVID-19 (not recorded which). The V and J genes are TRBV10-2 and TRBJ2-3; 10 bases are shared with TRBD2. CDR3 in DNA: TGCGCCAGCAAGGGGACTAGCGGCACAGATACGCAGTATTTT. Protein product: CASKGTSGTDTQYF.